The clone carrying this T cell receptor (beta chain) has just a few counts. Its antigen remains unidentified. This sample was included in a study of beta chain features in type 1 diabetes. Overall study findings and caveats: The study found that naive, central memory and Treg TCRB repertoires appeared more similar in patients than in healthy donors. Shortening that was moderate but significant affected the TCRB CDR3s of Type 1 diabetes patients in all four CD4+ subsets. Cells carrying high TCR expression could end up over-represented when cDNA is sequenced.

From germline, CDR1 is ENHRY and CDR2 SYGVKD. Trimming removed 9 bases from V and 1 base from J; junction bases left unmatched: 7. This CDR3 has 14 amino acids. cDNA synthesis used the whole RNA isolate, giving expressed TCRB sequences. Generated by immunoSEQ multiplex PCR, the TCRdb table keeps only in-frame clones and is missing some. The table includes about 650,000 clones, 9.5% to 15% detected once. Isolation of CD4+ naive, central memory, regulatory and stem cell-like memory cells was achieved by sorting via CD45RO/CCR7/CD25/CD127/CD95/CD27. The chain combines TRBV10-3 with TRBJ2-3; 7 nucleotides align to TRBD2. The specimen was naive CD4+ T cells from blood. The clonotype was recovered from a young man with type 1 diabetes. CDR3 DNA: TGTGCCATAGACGCCAGCGGGGGCACAGATACGCAGTATTTT. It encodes CAIDASGGTDTQYF.